The present T cell receptor beta chain was sequenced within a study of T cell repertoires in cytomegalovirus infection. Study as a whole: Based on public TCR beta signatures, there were indications of CMV infection and of a matching HLA type. Study results and caveats: Predominance within the ex vivo response was attributable to HLA-C-restricted CMV-specific TCR beta clonotypes. Cumulative frequency (of public TCR beta family members) identified carriers of CMV plus the relevant HLA.

V was clipped by 4 bases and J by 7 bases, with 8 bases between them. The CDR3 is 12 amino acids. Per the germline V gene, CDR1 is MNHEY and CDR2 is SVGEGT. On this clonotype itself: What it binds is not known.

TCRdb analysed the reads with MiXCR anew, one entry per CDR3 protein. The table lists about 260,000 distinct CDR3 sequences, 12% to 15% of them singletons, with about 10% in the top ten. The receptor was isolated from a human donor in good health (CMV status not recorded). Some clones in this sample may be carry-over from other donors' samples. The genes are TRBV6-2 or TRBV6-3 and TRBJ2-1; D remains ambiguous. The sample comprised PBMCs. The CDR3 nucleotides are TGTGCCAGCAGTTTCGGCTGGAATGAGCAGTTCTTC. Residues: CASSFGWNEQFF.